This T cell receptor beta chain originates from a study of PD-1 blockade in classical Hodgkin lymphoma. Time point described: cycle 4 day 1 (C4D1), after more than 5 weeks of nivolumab. Each of the patients experienced relapse following autologous stem cell transplantation, and their brentuximab vedotin exposure differed. Germline V CDR1 and CDR2: SNHLY, FYNNEI. V was pared by 8 bases and J by 4 bases, with 9 bases of the junction left unmatched. The CDR3 runs to 15 residues. Some clones are missing from TCRdb's copy, which holds only in-frame ones; the method was immunoSEQ multiplex PCR. The profile shows roughly 39,000 clones, about 80% of them singletons.

The receptor's source is a human donor with classical Hodgkin lymphoma. The sequences come from peripheral blood mononuclear cells (PBMCs), collected before the fourth cycle of nivolumab. The rearrangement uses TRBV2 and TRBJ2-5; 11 bases are shared with TRBD1. CDR3: CASSQDRGRGETQYF. CDR3 coding DNA: TGTGCCAGCTCCCAGGACAGGGGGCGCGGAGAGACCCAGTACTTC.